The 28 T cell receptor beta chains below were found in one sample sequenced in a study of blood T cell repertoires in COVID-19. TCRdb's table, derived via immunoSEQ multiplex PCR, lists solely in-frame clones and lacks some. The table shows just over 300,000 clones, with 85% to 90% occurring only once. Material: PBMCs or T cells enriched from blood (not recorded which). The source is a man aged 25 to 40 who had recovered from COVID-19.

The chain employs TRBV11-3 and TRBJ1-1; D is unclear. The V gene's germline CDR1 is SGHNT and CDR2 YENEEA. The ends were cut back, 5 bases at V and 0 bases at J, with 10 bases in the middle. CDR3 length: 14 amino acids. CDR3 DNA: TGTGCCAGCAGCAGTGCGCGAATGAACACTGAAGCTTTCTTT. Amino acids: CASSSARMNTEAFF. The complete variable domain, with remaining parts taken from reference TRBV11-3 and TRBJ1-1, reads EAGVVQSPRYKIIEKKQPVAFWCNPISGHNTLYWYLQNLGQGPELLIRYENEEAVDDSQLPKDRFSAERLKGVDSTLKIQPAELGDSAVYLCASSSARMNTEAFFGQGTRLTVV.

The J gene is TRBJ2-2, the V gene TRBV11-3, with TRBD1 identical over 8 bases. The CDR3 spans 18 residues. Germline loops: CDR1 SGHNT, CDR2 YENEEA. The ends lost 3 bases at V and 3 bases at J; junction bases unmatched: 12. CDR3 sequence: CASSFTRLGQGYTGELFF. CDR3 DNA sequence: TGTGCCAGCAGCTTCACTCGGTTAGGACAGGGATACACCGGGGAGCTGTTTTTT.

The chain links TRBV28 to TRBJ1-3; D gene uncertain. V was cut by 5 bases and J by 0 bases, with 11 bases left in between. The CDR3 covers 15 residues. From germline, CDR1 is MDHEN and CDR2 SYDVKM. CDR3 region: CASSNNLRSGNTIYF. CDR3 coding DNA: TGTGCCAGCAGTAATAATCTGCGCTCTGGAAACACCATATATTTT.

CDR3 residues: CASSYFRTSGQETQYF. Here the CDR3 DNA reads TGTGCCAGCAGTTACTTTCGGACTAGCGGCCAAGAGACCCAGTACTTC. The V and J genes are TRBV6-6 and TRBJ2-5; 10 bases fit TRBD2. This CDR3 has 16 residues. Germline values: CDR1 MNHNY, CDR2 SVGAGI (reference sequence). The V segment lost 1 base and the J segment 1 base; nucleotides outside the gene matches: 3.

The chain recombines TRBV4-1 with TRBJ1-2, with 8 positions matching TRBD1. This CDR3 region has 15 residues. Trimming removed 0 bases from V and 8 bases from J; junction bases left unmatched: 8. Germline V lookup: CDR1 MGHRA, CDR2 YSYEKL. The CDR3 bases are TGCGCCAGCAGCCAAGATTATGGACAGGGAGGGGGCTACACCTTC. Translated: CASSQDYGQGGGYTF.

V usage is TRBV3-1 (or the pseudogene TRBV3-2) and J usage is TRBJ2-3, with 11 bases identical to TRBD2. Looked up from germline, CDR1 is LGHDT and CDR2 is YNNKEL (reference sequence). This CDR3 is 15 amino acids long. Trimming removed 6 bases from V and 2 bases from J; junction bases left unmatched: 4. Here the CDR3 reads CASSQLAGVTDTQYF. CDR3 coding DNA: TGTGCCAGCAGTCAACTAGCGGGGGTCACAGATACGCAGTATTTT.

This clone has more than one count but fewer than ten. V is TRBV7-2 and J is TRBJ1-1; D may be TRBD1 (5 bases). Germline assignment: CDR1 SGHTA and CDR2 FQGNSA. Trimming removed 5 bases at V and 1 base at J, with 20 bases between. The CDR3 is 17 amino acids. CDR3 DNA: TGTGCCAGCAGCCTACATCCGGCGGGGCAAGGGAACACTGAAGCTTTCTTT. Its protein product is CASSLHPAGQGNTEAFF. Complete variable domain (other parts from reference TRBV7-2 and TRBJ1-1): GAGVSQSPSNKVTEKGKDVELRCDPISGHTALYWYRQSLGQGLEFLIYFQGNSAPDKSGLPSDRFSAERTGGSVSTLTIQRTQQEDSAVYLCASSLHPAGQGNTEAFFGQGTRLTVV.

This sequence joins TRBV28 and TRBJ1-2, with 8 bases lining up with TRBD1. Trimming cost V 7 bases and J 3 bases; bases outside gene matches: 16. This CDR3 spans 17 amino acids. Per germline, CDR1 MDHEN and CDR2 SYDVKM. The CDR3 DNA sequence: TGTGCCAGCACCGTTCAGGGGGCGGAATTAATGTACTATGGCTACACCTTC. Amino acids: CASTVQGAELMYYGYTF.

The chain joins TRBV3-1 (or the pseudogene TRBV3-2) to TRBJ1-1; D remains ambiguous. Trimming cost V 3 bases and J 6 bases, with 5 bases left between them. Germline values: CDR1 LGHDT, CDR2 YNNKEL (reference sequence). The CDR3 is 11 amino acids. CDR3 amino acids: CASSQGAEAFF. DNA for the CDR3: TGTGCCAGCAGCCAGGGAGCTGAAGCTTTCTTT.

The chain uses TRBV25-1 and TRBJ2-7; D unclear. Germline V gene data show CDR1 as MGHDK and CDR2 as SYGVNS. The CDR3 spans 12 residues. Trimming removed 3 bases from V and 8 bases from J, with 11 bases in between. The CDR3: CASSDARSQQYF. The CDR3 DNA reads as TGTGCCAGCAGTGATGCGCGGAGCCAGCAGTACTTC.

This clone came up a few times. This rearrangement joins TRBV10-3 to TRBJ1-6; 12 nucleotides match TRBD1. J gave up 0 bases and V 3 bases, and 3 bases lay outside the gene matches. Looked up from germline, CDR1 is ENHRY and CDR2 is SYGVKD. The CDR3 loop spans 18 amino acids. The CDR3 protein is CAISDGTGGHSYNSPLHF. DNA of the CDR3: TGTGCCATCAGTGACGGGACAGGGGGCCACTCCTATAATTCACCCCTCCACTTT.

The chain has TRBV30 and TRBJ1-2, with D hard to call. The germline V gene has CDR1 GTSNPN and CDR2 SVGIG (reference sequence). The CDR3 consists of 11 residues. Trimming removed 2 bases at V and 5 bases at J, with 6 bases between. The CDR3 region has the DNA TGTGCCTGGAGTTTAGAATATGGCTACACCTTC. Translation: CAWSLEYGYTF. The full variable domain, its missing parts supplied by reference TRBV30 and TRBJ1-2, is SQTIHQWPATLVQPVGSPLSLECTVEGTSNPNLYWYRQAAGRGLQLLFYSVGIGQISSEVPQNLSASRPQDRQFILSSKKLLLSDSGFYLCAWSLEYGYTFGSGTRLTVV.

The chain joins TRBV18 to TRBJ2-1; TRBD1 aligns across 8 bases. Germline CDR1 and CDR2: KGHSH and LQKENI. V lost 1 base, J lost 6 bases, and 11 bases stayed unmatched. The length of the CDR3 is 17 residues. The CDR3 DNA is TGTGCCAGCTCACCACTGGGGGCGCAGGGGGCCCTCAATGAGCAGTTCTTC. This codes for CASSPLGAQGALNEQFF. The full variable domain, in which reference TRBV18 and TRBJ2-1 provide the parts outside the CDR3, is NAGVMQNPRHLVRRRGQEARLRCSPMKGHSHVYWYRQLPEEGLKFMVYLQKENIIDESGMPKERFSAEFPKEGPSILRIQQVVRGDSAAYFCASSPLGAQGALNEQFFGPGTRLTVL.

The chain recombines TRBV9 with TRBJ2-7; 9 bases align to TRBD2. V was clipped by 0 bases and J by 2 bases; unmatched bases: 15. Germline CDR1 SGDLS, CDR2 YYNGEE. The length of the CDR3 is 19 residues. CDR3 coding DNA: TGTGCCAGCAGCGTAGCTCAGAGTAGCGGGAGTAAATTCACCTACGAGCAGTACTTC. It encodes CASSVAQSSGSKFTYEQYF.

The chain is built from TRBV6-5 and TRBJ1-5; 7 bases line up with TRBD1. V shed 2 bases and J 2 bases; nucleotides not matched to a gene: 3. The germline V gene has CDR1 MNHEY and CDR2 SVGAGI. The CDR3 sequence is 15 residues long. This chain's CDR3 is CASSYETGGNQPQHF. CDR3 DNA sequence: TGTGCCAGCAGTTACGAAACAGGGGGCAATCAGCCCCAGCATTTT.

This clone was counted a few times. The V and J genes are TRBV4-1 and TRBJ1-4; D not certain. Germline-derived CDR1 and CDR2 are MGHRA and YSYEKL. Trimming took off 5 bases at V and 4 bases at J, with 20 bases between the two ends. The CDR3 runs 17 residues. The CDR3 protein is CASSLTGPGMSNEKLFF. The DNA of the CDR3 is TGCGCCAGCAGCTTGACCGGGCCGGGGATGAGTAATGAAAAACTGTTTTTT.

CDR3 loop: CASTYGGVGYGYTF. CDR3 coding DNA: TGTGCCAGCACCTACGGCGGGGTTGGCTATGGCTACACCTTC. The V and J genes are TRBV6-5 and TRBJ1-2; D remains ambiguous. V gave up 7 bases and J gave up 4 bases, with 16 bases separating them. This CDR3 has 14 amino acids. The germline CDR1 and CDR2 sequences are MNHEY and SVGAGI.

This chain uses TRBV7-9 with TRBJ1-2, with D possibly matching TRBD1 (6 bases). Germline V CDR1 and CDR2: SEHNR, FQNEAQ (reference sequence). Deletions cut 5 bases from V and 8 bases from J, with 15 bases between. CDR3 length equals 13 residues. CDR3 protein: CASSAQGMGGYTF. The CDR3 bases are TGTGCCAGCAGCGCCCAGGGGATGGGCGGCTACACCTTC.

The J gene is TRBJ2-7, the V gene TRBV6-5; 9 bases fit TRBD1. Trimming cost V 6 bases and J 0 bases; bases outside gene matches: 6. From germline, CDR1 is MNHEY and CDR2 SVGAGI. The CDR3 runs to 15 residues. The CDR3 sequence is CASSHRDRASYEQYF. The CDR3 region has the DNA TGTGCCAGCAGCCACCGGGACAGGGCCTCCTACGAGCAGTACTTC.

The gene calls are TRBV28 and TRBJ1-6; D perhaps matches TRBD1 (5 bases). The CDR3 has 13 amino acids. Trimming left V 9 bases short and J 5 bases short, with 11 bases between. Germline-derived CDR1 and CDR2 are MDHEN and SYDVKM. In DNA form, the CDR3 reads TGTGCCAGTCAAAGGGGCCATAATTCACCCCTCCACTTT. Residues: CASQRGHNSPLHF. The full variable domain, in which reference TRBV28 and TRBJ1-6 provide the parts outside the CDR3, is DVKVTQSSRYLVKRTGEKVFLECVQDMDHENMFWYRQDPGLGLRLIYFSYDVKMKEKGDIPEGYSVSREKKERFSLILESASTNQTSMYLCASQRGHNSPLHFGNGTRLTVT.

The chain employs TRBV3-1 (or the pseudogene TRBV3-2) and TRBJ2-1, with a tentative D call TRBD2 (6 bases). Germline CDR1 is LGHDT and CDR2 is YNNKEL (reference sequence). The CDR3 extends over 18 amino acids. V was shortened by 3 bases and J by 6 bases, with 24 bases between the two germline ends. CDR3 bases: TGTGCCAGCAGCCACCGGGGGAGGCCCGGGACCGCTCCCAATGAGCAGTTCTTC. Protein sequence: CASSHRGRPGTAPNEQFF.

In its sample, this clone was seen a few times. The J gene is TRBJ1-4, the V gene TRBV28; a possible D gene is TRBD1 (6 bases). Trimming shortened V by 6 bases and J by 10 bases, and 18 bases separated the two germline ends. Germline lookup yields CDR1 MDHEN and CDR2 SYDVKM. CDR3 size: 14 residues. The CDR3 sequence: CASSSTRDTLKLFF. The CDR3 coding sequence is TGTGCCAGCAGCTCAACTCGGGACACCTTAAAACTGTTTTTT.

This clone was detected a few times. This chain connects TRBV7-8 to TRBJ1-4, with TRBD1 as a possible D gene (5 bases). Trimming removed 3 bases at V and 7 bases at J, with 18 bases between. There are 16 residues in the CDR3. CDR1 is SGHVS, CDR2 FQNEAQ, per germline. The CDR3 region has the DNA TGTGCCAGCAGCTTGGGACTCGGGGGGAGAAGTGAAAAACTGTTTTTT. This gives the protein CASSLGLGGRSEKLFF. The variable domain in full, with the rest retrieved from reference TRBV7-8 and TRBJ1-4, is GAGVSQSPRYKVAKRGQDVALRCDPISGHVSLFWYQQALGQGPEFLTYFQNEAQLDKSGLPSDRFFAERPEGSVSTLKIQRTQQEDSAVYLCASSLGLGGRSEKLFFGSGTQLSVL.

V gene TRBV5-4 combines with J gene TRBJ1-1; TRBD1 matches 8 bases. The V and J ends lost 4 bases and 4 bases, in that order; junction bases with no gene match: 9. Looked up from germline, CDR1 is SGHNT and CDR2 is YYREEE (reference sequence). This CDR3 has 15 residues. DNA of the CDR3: TGTGCCAGCAGCAGCGGGACAGGAGTAAGCACTGAAGCTTTCTTT. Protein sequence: CASSSGTGVSTEAFF.

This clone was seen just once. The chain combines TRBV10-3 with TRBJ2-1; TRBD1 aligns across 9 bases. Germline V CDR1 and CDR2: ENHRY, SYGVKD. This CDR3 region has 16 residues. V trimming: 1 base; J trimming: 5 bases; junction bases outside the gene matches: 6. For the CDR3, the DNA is TGTGCCATCAGTGAGTATACGGGACAGGGAAACAATGAGCAGTTCTTC. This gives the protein CAISEYTGQGNNEQFF.

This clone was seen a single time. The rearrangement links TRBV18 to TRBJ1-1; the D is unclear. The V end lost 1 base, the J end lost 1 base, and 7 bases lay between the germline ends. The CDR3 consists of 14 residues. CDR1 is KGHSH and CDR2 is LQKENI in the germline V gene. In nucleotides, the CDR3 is TGTGCCAGCTCACCACTCAACGGGAACACTGAAGCTTTCTTT. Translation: CASSPLNGNTEAFF.

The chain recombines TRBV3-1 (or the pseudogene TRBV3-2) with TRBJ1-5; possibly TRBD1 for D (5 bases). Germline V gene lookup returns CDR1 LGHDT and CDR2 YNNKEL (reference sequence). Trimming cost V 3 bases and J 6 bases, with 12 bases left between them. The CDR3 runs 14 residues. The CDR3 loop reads CASSHLGGTQPQHF. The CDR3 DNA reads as TGTGCCAGCAGCCACCTCGGGGGAACTCAGCCCCAGCATTTT.

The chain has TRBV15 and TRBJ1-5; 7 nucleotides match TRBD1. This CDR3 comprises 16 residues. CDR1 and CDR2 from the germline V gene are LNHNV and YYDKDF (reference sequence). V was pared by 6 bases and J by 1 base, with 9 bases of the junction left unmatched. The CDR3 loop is CATSPERQGSNQPQHF. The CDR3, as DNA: TGTGCCACCAGTCCTGAGCGACAGGGAAGCAATCAGCCCCAGCATTTT.